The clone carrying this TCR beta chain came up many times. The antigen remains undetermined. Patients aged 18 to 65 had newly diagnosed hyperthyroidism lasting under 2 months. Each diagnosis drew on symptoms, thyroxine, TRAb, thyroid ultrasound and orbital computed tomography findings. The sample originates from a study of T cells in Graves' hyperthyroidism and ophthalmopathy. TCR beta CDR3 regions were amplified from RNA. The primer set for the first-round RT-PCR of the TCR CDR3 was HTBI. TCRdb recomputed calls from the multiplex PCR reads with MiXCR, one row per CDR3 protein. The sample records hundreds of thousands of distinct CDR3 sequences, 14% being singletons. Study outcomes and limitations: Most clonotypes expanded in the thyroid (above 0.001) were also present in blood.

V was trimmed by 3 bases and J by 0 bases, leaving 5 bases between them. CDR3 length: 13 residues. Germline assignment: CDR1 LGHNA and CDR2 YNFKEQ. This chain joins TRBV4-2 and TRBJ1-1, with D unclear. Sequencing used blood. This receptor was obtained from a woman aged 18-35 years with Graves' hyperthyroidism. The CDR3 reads CASSQPMNTEAFF. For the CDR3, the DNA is TGTGCCAGCAGCCAGCCGATGAACACTGAAGCTTTCTTT.